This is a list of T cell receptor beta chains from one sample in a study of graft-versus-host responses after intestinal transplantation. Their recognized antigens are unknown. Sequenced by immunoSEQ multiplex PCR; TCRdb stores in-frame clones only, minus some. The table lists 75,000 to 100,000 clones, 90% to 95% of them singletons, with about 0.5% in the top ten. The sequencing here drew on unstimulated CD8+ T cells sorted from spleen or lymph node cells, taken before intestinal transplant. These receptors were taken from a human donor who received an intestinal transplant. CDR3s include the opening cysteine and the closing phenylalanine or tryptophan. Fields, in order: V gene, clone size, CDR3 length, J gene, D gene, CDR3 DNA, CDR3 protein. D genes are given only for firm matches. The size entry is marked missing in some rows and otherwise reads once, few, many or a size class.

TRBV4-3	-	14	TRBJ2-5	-	TGCGCCAGCAGCCACTCCGACAATGGTGAGACCCAGTACTTC	CASSHSDNGETQYF
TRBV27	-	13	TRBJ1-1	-	TGTGCCAGCAGTTTAGCTGGGGGGACTGAAGCTTTCTTT	CASSLAGGTEAFF
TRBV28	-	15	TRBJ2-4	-	TGTGCCAGCAGGGCGGACACTTGGGCCAAAAACATTCAGTACTTC	CASRADTWAKNIQYF
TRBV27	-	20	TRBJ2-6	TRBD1	TGTGCCAGCAGCGAAACAGGGGATCACCAAGGACCCTCTGGGGCCAACGTCCTGACTTTC	CASSETGDHQGPSGANVLTF
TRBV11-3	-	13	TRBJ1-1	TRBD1	TGTGCCAGCAGCTCAACAGGGGTAACTGAAGCTTTCTTT	CASSSTGVTEAFF
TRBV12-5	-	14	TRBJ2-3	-	TGTGCTAGTGGTTTGCCAGGGTGGAAAGATACGCAGTATTTT	CASGLPGWKDTQYF
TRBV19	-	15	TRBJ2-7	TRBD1	TGTGCCAGTAGTATCGGACAGGGTCTCCTCTACGAGCAGTACTTC	CASSIGQGLLYEQYF
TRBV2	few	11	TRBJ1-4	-	TGTGCCAGCAGTGATTGGCAAGGGGCCCTGTTT	CASSDWQGALF
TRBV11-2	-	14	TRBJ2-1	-	TGTGCCAGCAGCTTAGATCTGAGCGGCAATGAGCAGTTCTTC	CASSLDLSGNEQFF
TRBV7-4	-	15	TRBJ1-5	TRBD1	TGTGCCAGCAGCAGAGACAGGGGCGGTAATAAGCCCCAGCATTTT	CASSRDRGGNKPQHF
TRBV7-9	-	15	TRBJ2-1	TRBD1	TGTGCCAGCAGCTTAGTGGGACAGGACCACAATGAGCAGTTCTTC	CASSLVGQDHNEQFF
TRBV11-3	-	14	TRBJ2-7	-	TGTGCCAGCAGTTCACTAGCCCTACCTTACGAGCAGTACTTC	CASSSLALPYEQYF
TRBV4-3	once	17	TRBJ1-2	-	TGCGCCAGCAGCCAAGATGCTGCTAGGGAGTTTTCGTATGGCTACACCTTC	CASSQDAAREFSYGYTF
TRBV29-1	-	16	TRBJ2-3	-	TGCAGCGGCGAGCTATGGGTAGGGGCAGTAACAGATACGCAGTATTTT	CSGELWVGAVTDTQYF